This T cell receptor beta chain was sequenced in a study of cytomegalovirus exposure and HLA in healthy donors. About the research overall: Around 76% of roughly 400 genotyped donors fell in the Caucasian-associated ancestry cluster. Findings and caveats of the study: Earlier findings revealed that most TCR beta V segments proved productive either about 90% or about 30% of the time. A missense DCLRE1C variant was associated with V- and J-gene trimming of TCR beta chains in a later analysis, and an independent cohort replicated the association.

PCR was performed using 60 Vbeta and 13 Jbeta primers. The table came from immunoSEQ multiplex PCR; TCRdb's copy has only in-frame clones and leaves some out. The sample consists of about 180,000 clones, roughly 77% of them appearing once. About this clone: Its antigen is not identified.

Sequencing was performed on PBMCs. The receptor was derived from a woman aged 25-40 years in good health and CMV-seronegative.

CDR3 nucleotides: TGCGCCAGCAGCCAAGAGGCAGCGAGCTCCTACAATGAGCAGTTCTTC. It codes for CASSQEAASSYNEQFF. The chain carries TRBV4-3 and TRBJ2-1; D is ambiguous. The CDR3 length is 16 residues. CDR1 LGHNA and CDR2 YSLEER come from the germline V gene. V dropped 0 bases and J dropped 0 bases, with 9 bases sitting between them.